The present T cell receptor beta chain was sequenced within a study of human T cells and chemical hapten exposure (dated by TCRdb to the early 2020s). Concerning the study at large: For sensitization, 2% DPC in acetone was applied to a roughly 2 cm by roughly 2 cm area of upper inner arm skin. The patient cohort, mostly female, included alopecia areata with under or over 50% scalp involvement, alopecia totalis and alopecia universalis. Twenty-nine alopecia patients gave blood for TCR sequencing at one to four time points (pre-sensitization, 2, 6 and 24 weeks). Blood was sampled from patients pre-sensitization (week 0) and at 2, 6 and about 24 weeks after DPC sensitization. Patch testing was done on the upper back using Finn chambers containing 0.01% DPC, and results were scored after 6 days according to International Contact Dermatitis Research Group standards. Patients additionally received weekly therapeutic DPC doses to the scalp throughout the approximately 24-week study period. Libraries were pooled for sequencing, and variation in per-sample TCR yields was attributed mainly to small differences in library volumes within the pool. In alopecia patients, the study followed how the peripheral blood TCR repertoire changed in vivo over primary and secondary sensitization to diphenylcyclopropenone (DPC), a hapten. The full study reports these points: After repeated subsampling, changes were observed in the strength of the expansion versus patch-test correlation and in the threshold at which the correlation became significant. All patients had alopecia, a presumed autoimmune disease, so their immune response might differ from that of healthy individuals. Compared with pre-sensitization or healthy control sets, expanded TCRs formed significantly more large CDR3 similarity clusters, which is consistent with antigen-driven responses. DPC sensitization did not change how many TCRs were above 1 in 1000 frequency, and no evidence was found of alterations in global repertoire structure. Patch test score correlated positively with the number of PT1 expanded TCRs, reaching significance at thresholds 8, 16 and 32 but not at 4.

Preparation of the library involved RACE. The reads were generated on a NextSeq 500. During library preparation, unique molecular identifiers were attached to individual cDNA molecules so that TCRs could be counted in a quantitative, reproducible way. Each blood RNA sample was used to sequence both TCR alpha and TCR beta chains. The original methods were these. Samples had a median of roughly 98,000 TCRs, with a range from about 23,224 to 690,600. The Decombinator software suite was used to annotate V, J and CDR3 in the TCR reads. For the PS versus PT1 abundance plots, all samples were subsampled to the same number of TCRs (28,000). Expanded TCRs were defined as absent before sensitization and observed at least eight times at the 2-week time point. TCRdb cleaned the public reads at Q25 with fastp, built clones with MiXCR and kept in-frame beta chains. Records with the same CDR3 protein are collapsed into one entry carrying the most frequent genes and DNA. The V and J calls and clone size come from TCRdb's table, not from the authors' own analysis. The sample table contains tens of thousands of distinct CDR3 sequences; only one count was recorded for 8% to 10% of them. The ten largest clonotypes hold 5.5% to 7% of the sample.

This clonotype was observed many times. The antigen this receptor binds is unknown. No base quality values were provided; no much bigger clone lies one nucleotide off. The label giving this sample's time point can be read as: patch test 2, 6 weeks after DPC sensitization. This specimen's treatment or condition label, per the study, means: therapeutic diphenylcyclopropenone sensitization with weekly scalp DPC. Blood at each patch-test visit was drawn before the patch test was applied. To be eligible, patients had to be aged 18 to 70, diagnosed with alopecia and judged suitable for DPC therapy, while pregnant patients were excluded. Unfractionated whole blood was collected in Tempus Blood RNA tubes, and total RNA was extracted from that blood. The CDR3 has 15 amino acids, counting the end cysteine and phenylalanine. The CDR3 DNA has 45 bases and is translated from base 1. As encoded in the germline V gene, CDR1 is SGHNT while CDR2 is YENEEA. At the junction V is shortened by 2 bases and J by 1 base; bases outside the gene matches: 3.

The chain uses TRBV11-3 and TRBJ1-1; a stretch of 8 junction bases matches TRBD1. The sequence was obtained from a man younger than 40 with alopecia areata. Some clones in this sample may be carry-over from other donors' samples. The sequencing used whole blood, collected in connection with sensitization to the hapten diphenylcyclopropenone (DPC). For the CDR3, the sequence is CASSLRTGWNTEAFF. The DNA sequence is as follows: TGTGCCAGCAGCTTACGGACAGGGTGGAACACTGAAGCTTTCTTT.